These 15 T cell receptor beta chains originate from one sample sequenced in a study of CD8+ T cells in alopecia areata. RNA was extracted and reverse transcribed into cDNA as the sequencing template. Using immunoSEQ multiplex PCR, the repertoire was profiled, and TCRdb retains in-frame clones only, with some absent. The table has about 180,000 clones, 59% seen once. Sequencing was performed on CD4+ T cells sorted from blood, taken at week 0. All receptors derive from a human donor with alopecia areata.

As DNA, the CDR3 is TGCGCCAGCAGCTTATTTTTTGGTCCACGCTCTGGGGCCAACGTCCTGACTTTC. Protein product: CASSLFFGPRSGANVLTF. The rearrangement joins TRBV5-1 to TRBJ2-6; D uncertain. The V end lost 2 bases, the J end lost 0 bases, and 15 bases lay between the germline ends. This CDR3 spans 18 amino acids. Germline V lookup: CDR1 SGHRS, CDR2 YFSETQ.

The rearrangement joins TRBV6-5 to TRBJ2-7; weak D call: TRBD1 (6 bases). The V and J ends lost 5 bases and 7 bases respectively, with 12 bases between them. The length of the CDR3 is 12 residues. Germline lookup yields CDR1 MNHEY and CDR2 SVGAGI. The DNA for the CDR3 is TGTGCCAGCAGTAGGGGGATGGGGGAGCAGTACTTC. The encoded protein is CASSRGMGEQYF.

This clone appeared a few times. The chain employs TRBV23-1 and TRBJ1-2; the D gene is possibly TRBD1 (6 bases). TRBV23-1 is identified as an open reading frame with a role that is uncertain. V lost 2 bases to trimming and J lost 4 bases, with 17 bases between them. This CDR3 spans 16 amino acids. The CDR3 region is CASSQPTRGGTYGYTF. The CDR3 bases are TGCGCCAGCAGTCAACCGACCAGGGGAGGAACCTATGGCTACACCTTC.

This clone was seen only once. This CDR3 is also generated by other DNA sequences in the sample. The chain is built from TRBV7-6 and TRBJ2-3; weak D call: TRBD1 (5 bases). Germline V CDR1 and CDR2: SGHVS, FNYEAQ. Between the trimmed V and J ends, which lost 2 bases and 1 base, there was a span of 7 bases. The CDR3 sequence is 14 residues long. The DNA of the CDR3 is TGTGCCAGCAGCTTAAGGGGCGGCACAGATACGCAGTATTTT. This codes for CASSLRGGTDTQYF.

The V call is TRBV2, the J call TRBJ2-6; D uncertain. The CDR3 has 15 residues. The V end lost 0 bases, the J end lost 3 bases, and 6 bases lay between the germline ends. Germline CDR1 reads SNHLY; CDR2 reads FYNNEI. This CDR3 is CASSEARGGANVLTF. In DNA form, the CDR3 reads TGTGCCAGCAGTGAAGCGCGAGGTGGGGCCAACGTCCTGACTTTC.

The CDR3 is CSGRPGAVDTQYF. CDR3 nucleotide sequence: TGCAGCGGACGACCGGGGGCCGTCGATACGCAGTATTTT. The chain is built from TRBV29-1 and TRBJ2-3, with D perhaps matching TRBD1 or TRBD2 (6 bases each). The CDR3 covers 13 residues. Trimming removed 7 bases at V and 6 bases at J, with 17 bases between. Germline CDR1 SQVTM, CDR2 ANQGSEA.

The chain combines TRBV10-3 with TRBJ2-7, with 8 bases lining up with TRBD2. The CDR3 is 19 amino acids. Germline CDR1 and CDR2: ENHRY and SYGVKD. V lost 0 bases, J lost 3 bases, and 16 bases stayed unmatched. The CDR3, as DNA: TGTGCCATCAGTGAGTCGTGGGCGCATGTACGGGGGGGACTCTACGAGCAGTACTTC. The encoded protein is CAISESWAHVRGGLYEQYF.

The chain combines TRBV29-1 with TRBJ2-3; no clear D gene. Deletions cut 4 bases from V and 1 base from J, with 9 bases between. CDR3 length equals 13 residues. Germline V gene lookup returns CDR1 SQVTM and CDR2 ANQGSEA. In DNA form, the CDR3 reads TGCAGCGTTGCCGGCTTAGGCACAGATACGCAGTATTTT. Amino acid sequence: CSVAGLGTDTQYF.

The chain has TRBV10-1 and TRBJ1-6, with 7 bases fitting TRBD1. Germline V CDR1 and CDR2: WNHNN, SYGVQD (reference sequence). With V trimmed by 3 bases and J by 7 bases, 9 bases remained unmatched. The CDR3 has 16 residues. The CDR3 here is CASSEGTDRRNSPLHF. CDR3 nucleotide sequence: TGCGCCAGCAGTGAAGGGACGGACAGGCGAAATTCACCCCTCCACTTT.

This clone has just one count. The chain employs TRBV5-1 and TRBJ1-5, with D tentatively TRBD1 (5 bases). CDR1 and CDR2 from the germline V gene are SGHRS and YFSETQ. Trimming took off 0 bases at V and 3 bases at J, with 13 bases between the two ends. This CDR3 contains 16 residues. This chain's CDR3 is CASSLEGAGVNQPQHF. The DNA for the CDR3 is TGCGCCAGCAGCTTGGAAGGGGCTGGGGTCAATCAGCCCCAGCATTTT.

The chain links TRBV30 to TRBJ1-2; TRBD1 might be the D (5 bases). CDR1 is GTSNPN, CDR2 SVGIG, per germline (reference sequence). Trimming pared 2 bases from V and 8 bases from J, leaving 18 bases between. The CDR3 is 14 amino acids. Here the CDR3 DNA reads TGTGCCTGGAGTATACAGGAGGGAATCGGGGGCTACACCTTC. It yields the protein CAWSIQEGIGGYTF.

V is TRBV18 and J is TRBJ2-7, with 7 nucleotides matching TRBD1. V lost 6 bases, J lost 2 bases, and 4 bases stayed unmatched. Germline assignment: CDR1 KGHSH and CDR2 LQKENI. This CDR3 has 13 amino acids. The chain's CDR3 is CASSPGQPYEQYF. The CDR3 DNA is TGTGCCAGCTCTCCGGGACAGCCCTACGAGCAGTACTTC.

The genes are TRBV30 and TRBJ2-7; D not resolved. The germline V gene encodes CDR1 GTSNPN and CDR2 SVGIG (reference sequence). The CDR3 is 13 amino acids. Trimming left V 8 bases short and J 2 bases short, with 16 bases between. This CDR3 reads CAAEPPAAYEQYF. In DNA, the CDR3 is TGTGCCGCAGAGCCCCCGGCAGCCTACGAGCAGTACTTC.

This clone occurred a few times. The chain combines TRBV7-9 with TRBJ1-5, with D hard to call. This CDR3 contains 13 residues. Trimming left V 5 bases short and J 8 bases short, with 13 bases between. Looked up from germline, CDR1 is SEHNR and CDR2 is FQNEAQ (reference sequence). The CDR3 sequence is CASSPSIAEPQHF. CDR3 DNA sequence: TGTGCCAGCAGCCCGAGTATAGCCGAGCCCCAGCATTTT.

The CDR3 DNA reads as TGCAGCGTTGAAGGGTGGGTCACTGAAGCTTTCTTT. The encoded protein is CSVEGWVTEAFF. The genes are TRBV29-1 and TRBJ1-1, with D hard to call. Germline assignment: CDR1 SQVTM and CDR2 ANQGSEA. The CDR3 runs to 12 residues. Deletions cut 1 base from V and 4 bases from J, with 7 bases between.